This TCR beta chain was captured by sequencing in a study of post-analysis software for immune sequencing data. On the study more broadly: Several disease courses (relapsing-remitting, secondary progressive and progressive-relapsing) of multiple sclerosis were included.

Study findings and constraints: Versus controls, multiple sclerosis patients showed significantly lower diversity (normalized Chao1). There were five TRBV segments more frequent in patients than controls, and TRBV5-6, TRBV5-1 and TRBV20-1 were among them. Analysis by F measure revealed that same-batch samples clustered strongly together.

Unique molecular identifiers had been added to the TCR beta cDNA libraries. From approximately 0.95 to 9.8 million T cells, 400,000 to 650,000 cDNA molecules were obtained. TCRdb reanalysed the PCR reads using MiXCR and keeps one entry per CDR3 protein. The table includes approximately 770,000 distinct CDR3 sequences, approximately 44% detected once. Germline CDR1 and CDR2: DFQATT and SNEGSKA (reference sequence). The CDR3 is 13 amino acids. V shed 1 base and J shed 6 bases, with 10 bases lying between them. Concerning this clonotype: Its antigen is not known.

Specimen: blood. V and J are TRBV20-1 and TRBJ2-1; D is ambiguous. This TCR derives from a girl aged 5-17 years with multiple sclerosis. Written as DNA, the CDR3 is TGCAGTGCTAGAGGCCAAGCTAGCAATGAGCAGTTCTTC. Amino acids: CSARGQASNEQFF.